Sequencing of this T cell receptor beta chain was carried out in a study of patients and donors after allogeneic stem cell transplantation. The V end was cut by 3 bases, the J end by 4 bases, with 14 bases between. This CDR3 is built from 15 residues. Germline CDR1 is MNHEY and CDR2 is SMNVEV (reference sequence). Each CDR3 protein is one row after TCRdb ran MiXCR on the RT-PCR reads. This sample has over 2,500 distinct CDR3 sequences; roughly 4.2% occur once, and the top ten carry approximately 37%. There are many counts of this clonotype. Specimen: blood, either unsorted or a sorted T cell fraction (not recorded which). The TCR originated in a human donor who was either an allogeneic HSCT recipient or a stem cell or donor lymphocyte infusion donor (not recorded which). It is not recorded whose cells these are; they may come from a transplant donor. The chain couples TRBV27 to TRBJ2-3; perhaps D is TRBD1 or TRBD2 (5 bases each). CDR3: CASSFSGTRADTQYF. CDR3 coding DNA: TGTGCCAGCAGTTTTTCCGGGACCCGTGCAGATACGCAGTATTTT.